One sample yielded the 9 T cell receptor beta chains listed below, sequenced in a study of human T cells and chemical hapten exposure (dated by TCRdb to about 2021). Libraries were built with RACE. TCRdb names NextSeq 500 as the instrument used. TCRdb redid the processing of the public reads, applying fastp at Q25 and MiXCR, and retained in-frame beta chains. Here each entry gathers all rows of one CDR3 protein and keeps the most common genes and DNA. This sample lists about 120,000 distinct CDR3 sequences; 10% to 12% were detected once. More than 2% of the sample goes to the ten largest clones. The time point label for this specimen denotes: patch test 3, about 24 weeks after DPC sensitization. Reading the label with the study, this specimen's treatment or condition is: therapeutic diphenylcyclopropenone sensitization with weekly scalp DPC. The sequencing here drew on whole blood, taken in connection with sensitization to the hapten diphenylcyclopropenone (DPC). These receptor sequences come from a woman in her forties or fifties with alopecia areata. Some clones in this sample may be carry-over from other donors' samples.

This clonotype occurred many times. This CDR3 reads CASSFSGYSYNEQFF. In DNA form, the CDR3 reads TGTGCCAGCAGTTTCAGCGGCTACTCCTACAATGAGCAGTTCTTC. The chain recombines TRBV6-2 or TRBV6-3 with TRBJ2-1; D might be TRBD2 (5 bases). Deletions cut 4 bases from V and 0 bases from J, with 10 bases between. The CDR3 is 15 residues long. From germline, CDR1 is MNHEY and CDR2 SVGEGT.

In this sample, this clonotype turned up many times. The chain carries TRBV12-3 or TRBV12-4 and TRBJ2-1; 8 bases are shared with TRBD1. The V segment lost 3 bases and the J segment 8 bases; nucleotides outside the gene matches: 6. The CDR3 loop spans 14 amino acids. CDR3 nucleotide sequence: TGTGCCAGCAGTTTGGCAGGGGGCGAGGATGAGCAGTTCTTC. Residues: CASSLAGGEDEQFF.

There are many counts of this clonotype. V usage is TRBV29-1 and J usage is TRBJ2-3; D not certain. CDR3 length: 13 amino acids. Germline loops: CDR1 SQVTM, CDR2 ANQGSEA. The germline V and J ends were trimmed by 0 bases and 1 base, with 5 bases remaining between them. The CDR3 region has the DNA TGCAGCGTTGAAGAGTCTGGCACAGATACGCAGTATTTT. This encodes CSVEESGTDTQYF.

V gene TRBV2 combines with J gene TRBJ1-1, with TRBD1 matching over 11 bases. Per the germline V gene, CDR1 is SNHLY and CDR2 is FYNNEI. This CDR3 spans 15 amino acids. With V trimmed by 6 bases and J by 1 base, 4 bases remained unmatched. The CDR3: CASSGQGAKNTEAFF. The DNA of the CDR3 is TGTGCCAGCAGCGGACAGGGGGCTAAGAACACTGAAGCTTTCTTT. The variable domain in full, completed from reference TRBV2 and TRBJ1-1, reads EPEVTQTPSHQVTQMGQEVILRCVPISNHLYFYWYRQILGQKVEFLVSFYNNEISEKSEIFDDQFSVERPDGSNFTLKIRSTKLEDSAMYFCASSGQGAKNTEAFFGQGTRLTVV.

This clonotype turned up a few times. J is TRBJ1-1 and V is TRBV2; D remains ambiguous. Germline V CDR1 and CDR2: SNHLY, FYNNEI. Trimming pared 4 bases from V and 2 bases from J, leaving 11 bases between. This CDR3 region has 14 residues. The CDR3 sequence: CASSVIASNTEAFF. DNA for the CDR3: TGTGCCAGCAGTGTCATAGCTTCAAACACTGAAGCTTTCTTT.

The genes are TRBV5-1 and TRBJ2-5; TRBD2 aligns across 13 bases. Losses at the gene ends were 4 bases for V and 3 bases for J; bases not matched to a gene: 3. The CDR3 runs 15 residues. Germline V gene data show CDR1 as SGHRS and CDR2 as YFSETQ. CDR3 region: CASSLGTSGEETQYF. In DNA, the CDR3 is TGCGCCAGCAGCCTAGGGACTAGCGGGGAAGAGACCCAGTACTTC.

The chain's CDR3 is CASSPLKGRGDDEQYF. In DNA, the CDR3 is TGTGCCAGCTCACCTCTAAAGGGCAGGGGTGATGACGAGCAGTACTTC. The chain couples TRBV18 to TRBJ2-7; D is possibly TRBD1 (6 bases). Trimming cost V 3 bases and J 5 bases, with 20 bases left between them. The CDR3 totals 16 residues. Looked up from germline, CDR1 is KGHSH and CDR2 is LQKENI.

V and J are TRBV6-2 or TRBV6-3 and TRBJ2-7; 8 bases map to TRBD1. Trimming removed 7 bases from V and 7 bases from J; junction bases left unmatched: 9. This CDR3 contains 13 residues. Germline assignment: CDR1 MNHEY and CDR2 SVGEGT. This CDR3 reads CASTSPGGREQYF. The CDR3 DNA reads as TGTGCCAGCACGTCCCCAGGGGGCAGGGAGCAGTACTTC.

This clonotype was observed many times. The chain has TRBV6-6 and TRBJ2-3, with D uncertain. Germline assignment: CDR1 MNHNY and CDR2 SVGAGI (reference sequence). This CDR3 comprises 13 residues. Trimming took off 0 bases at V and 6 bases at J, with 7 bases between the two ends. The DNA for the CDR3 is TGTGCCAGCAGTTACTCGAATAGGGATACGCAGTATTTT. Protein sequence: CASSYSNRDTQYF.